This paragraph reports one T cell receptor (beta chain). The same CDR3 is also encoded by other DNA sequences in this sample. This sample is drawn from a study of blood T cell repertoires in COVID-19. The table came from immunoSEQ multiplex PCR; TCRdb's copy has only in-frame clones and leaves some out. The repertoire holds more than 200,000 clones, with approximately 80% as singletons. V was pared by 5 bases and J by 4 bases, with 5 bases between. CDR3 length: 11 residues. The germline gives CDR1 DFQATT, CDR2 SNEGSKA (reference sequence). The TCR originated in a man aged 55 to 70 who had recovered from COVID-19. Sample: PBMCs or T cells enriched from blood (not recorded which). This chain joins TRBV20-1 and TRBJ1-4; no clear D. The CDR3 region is CSAPLNEKLFF. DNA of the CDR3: TGCAGTGCTCCCCTTAATGAAAAACTGTTTTTT.